The following is a T cell receptor (beta chain) sequence with its context. This sample stems from a study of blood T cell repertoires in COVID-19. Study-level information: Material from acute and convalescent COVID-19 was sourced from the United States, Italy and Spain. In each case, the material was cDNA or gDNA derived from T cells, B-cell-depleted T cells, or PBMCs.

The V gene's germline CDR1 is SGHDT and CDR2 YYEEEE. V lost 2 bases to trimming and J lost 4 bases, with 15 bases between them. The CDR3 runs to 15 residues. Original analysis: Amplified reference gene primers provided the basis for estimating nucleated cell counts. Only in-frame clones appear in the TCRdb table, and some are missing; sequencing was by immunoSEQ multiplex PCR. That table gives V, J and clone size, and the DNA gave D and trimming. The profile shows about 140,000 clones, 60% to 85% of them singletons. This receptor was identified in an elderly woman with active or convalescent COVID-19. This sequence joins TRBV5-6 and TRBJ2-5; maybe TRBD2 (7 bases). Sequenced: peripheral blood. CDR3 region: CASSFRGALRETQYF. The CDR3 DNA sequence: TGTGCCAGCAGCTTCCGGGGGGCGCTCAGAGAGACCCAGTACTTC.